The 10 T cell receptor beta chains below were found in one sample sequenced in a study of blood T cells in healthy people across ages. For the second PCR, which ran for about 7 to 11 cycles, a sample-barcoded 5' primer and a J-beta primer mix were used. MiXCR was run by TCRdb on the 5' RACE reads, yielding one entry per CDR3 protein. The sample shows 700,000 or so distinct CDR3 sequences, approximately 22% of them seen only once. The sample taken for sequencing was blood. Receptors originate from a man between 65 and 85 years old in good health.

V is TRBV20-1 and J is TRBJ2-1; the D gene is possibly TRBD2 (5 bases). Germline lookup yields CDR1 DFQATT and CDR2 SNEGSKA (reference sequence). The CDR3 length is 13 residues. Trimming shortened V by 5 bases and J by 2 bases, and 10 bases separated the two germline ends. CDR3: CSAPGLTYNEQFF. The CDR3, as DNA: TGCAGTGCTCCCGGACTGACCTACAATGAGCAGTTCTTC.

The rearrangement uses TRBV4-3 and TRBJ2-1; TRBD2 matches at 7 bases. This CDR3 region has 16 residues. V trimming: 5 bases; J trimming: 4 bases; junction bases outside the gene matches: 11. Germline V gene lookup returns CDR1 LGHNA and CDR2 YSLEER. CDR3 bases: TGCGCCAGCAGCTCCCAGGATAGCGGGCCTTACAATGAGCAGTTCTTC. Translation gives CASSSQDSGPYNEQFF.

The V and J genes are TRBV20-1 and TRBJ1-2; the D is unclear. CDR1 is DFQATT, CDR2 SNEGSKA, per germline (reference sequence). Trimming took off 3 bases at V and 5 bases at J, with 16 bases between the two ends. The CDR3 sequence is 14 residues long. The CDR3 spells CSARVPQPVYGYTF. The CDR3 region has the DNA TGCAGTGCTAGGGTGCCCCAACCCGTATATGGCTACACCTTC.

V and J are TRBV3-1 and TRBJ2-2; D remains unclear. V was cut by 9 bases and J by 5 bases, with 16 bases left in between. This CDR3 is built from 14 residues. Germline V CDR1 and CDR2: LGHDT, YNNKEL (reference sequence). In DNA, the CDR3 is TGTGCCAGTCAGAGTGGTTATTTGACCGGGGAGCTGTTTTTT. Translated: CASQSGYLTGELFF.

The sample holds one count of this clonotype. V is TRBV4-1 and J is TRBJ1-5; 8 bases agree with TRBD1. Germline V gene data show CDR1 as MGHRA and CDR2 as YSYEKL. There are 15 residues in the CDR3. With V trimmed by 1 base and J by 5 bases, 4 bases remained unmatched. The CDR3 loop reads CASSQGQGIDQPQHF. The CDR3 region has the DNA TGCGCCAGCAGCCAAGGACAGGGGATCGATCAGCCCCAGCATTTT.

CDR3 sequence: CSALGGARGLDSPLHF. The CDR3 DNA follows: TGCAGTGCTCTCGGAGGGGCACGCGGTCTGGATTCACCCCTCCACTTT. The rearrangement joins TRBV20-1 to TRBJ1-6, with a weak D call TRBD1 (5 bases). Germline lookup yields CDR1 DFQATT and CDR2 SNEGSKA (reference sequence). Trimming took off 5 bases at V and 8 bases at J, with 22 bases between the two ends. The CDR3 totals 16 residues.

The CDR3 DNA reads as TGCGCCAGCAGCCAAGACTACACCGACACTGAAGCTTTCTTT. Its translation is CASSQDYTDTEAFF. This chain connects TRBV4-3 to TRBJ1-1; D is unclear. The CDR3 has 14 residues. Germline-derived CDR1 and CDR2 are LGHNA and YSLEER. The ends were cut back, 0 bases at V and 3 bases at J, with 8 bases in the middle.

A few counts support this clonotype. The V gene is TRBV20-1, the J gene TRBJ2-5, with TRBD2 matching over 11 bases. The J call may be faulty, since TRBJ2-7 better matches the DNA end. CDR3 size: 16 residues. The germline CDR1 and CDR2 sequences are DFQATT and SNEGSKA (reference sequence). CDR3 sequence reads: CSARDQGSGRAYEQYF. As DNA, the CDR3 is TGCAGTGCTAGAGATCAAGGTAGCGGGAGGGCGTACGAGCAGTACTTC.

This clonotype has more than one count but fewer than ten. V is TRBV12-3 or TRBV12-4 and J is TRBJ1-4; 10 positions match TRBD1. The V and J ends lost 5 bases and 5 bases, in that order; junction bases with no gene match: 8. CDR3 length: 16 residues. CDR3 nucleotides: TGTGCCAGCAGTCCCGCGCTGGGACAGGGGAATGAAAAACTGTTTTTT. Amino acids: CASSPALGQGNEKLFF.

This clonotype was observed a handful of times. V and J are TRBV28 and TRBJ2-1, with TRBD1 matching over 7 bases. Judging by the DNA end, TRBJ2-7 fits better; the J call may be wrong. Germline V CDR1 and CDR2: MDHEN, SYDVKM. CDR3 length equals 14 residues. The CDR3 nucleotides read TGTGCCAGCAGTTCCCTGACAGGGACCTACGAGCAGTACGTC. Protein product: CASSSLTGTYEQYV.